The rows below give T cell receptor beta chains drawn from one sample of a study of tumor and adjacent non-tumor tissue in lung cancer. TCRdb recomputed calls from the multiplex PCR reads with MiXCR, one row per CDR3 protein. The sample lists under 140,000 distinct CDR3 sequences, around 82% occurring once. The sequenced sample was lung tumor tissue. These TCRs come from a man aged 65 to 79 with non-small cell lung cancer. CDR3s include the opening cysteine and the closing phenylalanine or tryptophan. The D gene is left open where the match is weak. Clone sizes are given selectively: once, few, many, or a class where the clone is expanded.

DNA: TGTGCCAGCAGCTTAGAGGGTGTCAGATTTTTTGGCTGCTCCTTC
CDR3: CASSLEGVRFFGCSF
V: TRBV7-9
D: -
size: -
J: TRBJ1-2

DNA: TGTGCTAGCAGTCCGGGACTAGGCACTACCAATGAACAGTTCTTC
CDR3: CASSPGLGTTNEQFF
V: TRBV6-2/TRBV6-3
D: TRBD2
size: -
J: TRBJ2-1

DNA: TGCAGCGCAGAACCGGGACAGAAATACAATGTGCAGTTCTTC
CDR3: CSAEPGQKYNVQFF
V: TRBV20-1
D: TRBD1
size: -
J: TRBJ2-1

DNA: TGCGTCAGCAGCCAAGACCCAGCGGGAGATGAATACAAAGAGCAGTTCTTC
CDR3: CVSSQDPAGDEYKEQFF
V: TRBV4-3
D: TRBD2
size: once
J: TRBJ2-1

DNA: TGTGCCTGCACTACCTCGACAGGAAGACCCTACGAACAGTACTTC
CDR3: CACTTSTGRPYEQYF
V: TRBV12-3/TRBV12-4
D: -
size: -
J: TRBJ2-7

DNA: TGTGCCTGCAGCTTGAGGCGGGGGCGAGAGACCCAGTACTTC
CDR3: CACSLRRGRETQYF
V: TRBV5-4
D: -
size: -
J: TRBJ2-5

DNA: TGTGCTAGTGGTTTGGTCTTATCGGGACCCACGGACGATCAGCCCCAGCATTTT
CDR3: CASGLVLSGPTDDQPQHF
V: TRBV12-5
D: -
size: many
J: TRBJ1-5

DNA: TGCAGCGTTGTGGTGGAGAGACCAGAAGCTTTCTTT
CDR3: CSVVVERPEAFF
V: TRBV29-1
D: -
size: few
J: TRBJ1-1

DNA: TGTGCCAGCAGCGTAGGGACAGGGGGCCCAGAGACCCAGTACTTC
CDR3: CASSVGTGGPETQYF
V: TRBV9
D: TRBD1
size: few
J: TRBJ2-5

DNA: TGTGCCAGCGGTTACTCGATTGGGGGTACAAGAGCGAGCAGTCAGCCCCAGCATTTT
CDR3: CASGYSIGGTRASSQPQHF
V: TRBV6-2/TRBV6-3
D: -
size: -
J: TRBJ1-5

DNA: TGCGCCAGCAGCCCTCGCACAGGTACGCAGTATTTT
CDR3: CASSPRTGTQYF
V: TRBV5-1
D: -
size: -
J: TRBJ2-3

DNA: TGTACCAGTAGCCAAGTTGTCCTAGCGGGGGACGAGCAGTACTTC
CDR3: CTSSQVVLAGDEQYF
V: TRBV4-2
D: TRBD2
size: -
J: TRBJ2-7

DNA: TGTTCCAGCAGCTTAGACCCTATGGGACCCTATGAGCAGCACTTC
CDR3: CSSSLDPMGPYEQHF
V: TRBV11-2
D: -
size: -
J: TRBJ2-7

DNA: TGTACCAACAGTCCGACTAGCGGGAGAGGGACAAATACGCAGTATTTT
CDR3: CTNSPTSGRGTNTQYF
V: TRBV5-4
D: TRBD2
size: -
J: TRBJ2-3

DNA: TGTGCCAGCAGCCTGACAGGGGGTACCTATGGCTACATTTTC
CDR3: CASSLTGGTYGYIF
V: TRBV11-2
D: TRBD1
size: -
J: TRBJ1-2

DNA: TGCAGTGCTGGGGGACAGGTCAACCAGCTCCAGCGTTTT
CDR3: CSAGGQVNQLQRF
V: TRBV20-1
D: TRBD1
size: -
J: TRBJ1-5

DNA: TGCGCCAGCAGCCAAGAAGACAGGGTCTCCTACGGGCAGTATTTC
CDR3: CASSQEDRVSYGQYF
V: TRBV4-1
D: TRBD1
size: -
J: TRBJ2-7

DNA: TGTGCCAGTTGTTTAGGACAGGGAAAGACCCAGTACTTC
CDR3: CASCLGQGKTQYF
V: TRBV12-3/TRBV12-4
D: TRBD1
size: -
J: TRBJ2-5

DNA: TGTGCCAGCAGTGAAGACGTCATTTGGAACACTGAACCTTTCTTT
CDR3: CASSEDVIWNTEPFF
V: TRBV6-1
D: -
size: -
J: TRBJ1-1

DNA: TGCGCCAGCAGGTCCCTGGGACACTCCTCTCATGAGCAGTTCTTC
CDR3: CASRSLGHSSHEQFF
V: TRBV10-2
D: -
size: -
J: TRBJ2-1

DNA: TGTGCCAGTAACACCCGGTGGGGACAGGGGATTTACGAGCAGTACTTC
CDR3: CASNTRWGQGIYEQYF
V: TRBV14
D: TRBD1
size: -
J: TRBJ2-7

DNA: TGCGCCAGCAGTCAATCGGGCCCGGTCCACCAGGCCTACTACGAACAGTACTTC
CDR3: CASSQSGPVHQAYYEQYF
V: TRBV23-1
D: -
size: -
J: TRBJ2-7

DNA: TGTGCCACCACCCATTTACTCAGGGGGCTCAACGCTGAAGCCTTCTTT
CDR3: CATTHLLRGLNAEAFF
V: TRBV28
D: TRBD1
size: -
J: TRBJ1-1

DNA: TGTGCCGGCAGTTTTGCGGGGTTGTACGAACAGTACTTC
CDR3: CAGSFAGLYEQYF
V: TRBV28
D: -
size: -
J: TRBJ2-7

DNA: TGTGCCAGCAGTTACCCGCGCGGGGACAGTAACACCGGGGATCTGTTTTTT
CDR3: CASSYPRGDSNTGDLFF
V: TRBV6-6
D: -
size: once
J: TRBJ2-2

DNA: TGCAGGGCAAGACAGGGGGCGAAGTCTGAAGCTTTCTTT
CDR3: CRARQGAKSEAFF
V: TRBV29-1
D: TRBD1
size: -
J: TRBJ1-1

DNA: TGCGCCAGCATCCCCCAGACTACTACTGAAGCTTTCTTT
CDR3: CASIPQTTTEAFF
V: TRBV4-1
D: -
size: -
J: TRBJ1-1

DNA: TGTGCCAGCAGCCCGGGGACAGGGCCCTCATACGAGCAGTTCTTC
CDR3: CASSPGTGPSYEQFF
V: TRBV11-2
D: TRBD1
size: -
J: TRBJ2-1

DNA: TGTGCCAGCAGTCCATATATACAAATGGGACAGGAGGACGGTCAGCCCCAGCATTTT
CDR3: CASSPYIQMGQEDGQPQHF
V: TRBV6-6
D: TRBD1
size: few
J: TRBJ1-5

DNA: TGTGCTAGTGGTCTTGACATAAATCAACCCCAGCATTTT
CDR3: CASGLDINQPQHF
V: TRBV12-5
D: -
size: -
J: TRBJ1-5

DNA: TGCGCCAGCAGCTTAGGAAGATGGGGCTACAATGAGCAGTTCTTC
CDR3: CASSLGRWGYNEQFF
V: TRBV11-3
D: -
size: -
J: TRBJ2-1

DNA: TGTACCAGCACCCGTCGGGAAGTAAACACAGATATGCAGTATTTT
CDR3: CTSTRREVNTDMQYF
V: TRBV11-3
D: -
size: -
J: TRBJ2-3

DNA: TGCGCCAGAAGCCAACAGTGGGGGCAAGAGGTCCAGCACTTC
CDR3: CARSQQWGQEVQHF
V: TRBV4-1
D: -
size: -
J: TRBJ2-5

DNA: TGTACCAGCAGCTTACCCTGGACAGAGAACACTGAAGCTTTCTTT
CDR3: CTSSLPWTENTEAFF
V: TRBV11-2
D: -
size: -
J: TRBJ1-1

DNA: TGTGCTAGCAGCCTAGTTGCCCTAGCGGGGGACGAGCAGTACTTC
CDR3: CASSLVALAGDEQYF
V: TRBV4-2
D: TRBD2
size: -
J: TRBJ2-7

DNA: TGTGCCAGCACCCTAGGACCTTTAACCTACGAGCAGTACTTC
CDR3: CASTLGPLTYEQYF
V: TRBV2
D: -
size: many
J: TRBJ2-7

DNA: TGCAACGTTGTAGTAAGGGGAGAGACCCAGTACTTC
CDR3: CNVVVRGETQYF
V: TRBV29-1
D: -
size: -
J: TRBJ2-5

DNA: TGCAGCGTTGAATGGGCATGGAGCTCCTACGGGCAGTACTTC
CDR3: CSVEWAWSSYGQYF
V: TRBV29-1
D: -
size: -
J: TRBJ2-7

DNA: TGTGCCCGCAGCGGGGGACTAGAGGGCGGCGAGCAGTTCTTC
CDR3: CARSGGLEGGEQFF
V: TRBV6-5
D: TRBD2
size: -
J: TRBJ2-1

DNA: TGTGCCAGCTGCGGTCGGGGTACAGATACGCAGTATTTT
CDR3: CASCGRGTDTQYF
V: TRBV11-2
D: -
size: -
J: TRBJ2-3

DNA: TGTGCCAGCAGCCAAGATCTGGGCAGGGGTGAAAAACTGATTTTT
CDR3: CASSQDLGRGEKLIF
V: TRBV4-2
D: -
size: -
J: TRBJ1-4

DNA: TGTGCCAGCAGCTCCATACCGGGGGGGGAACGAATGCAATCCGGGGAGCTGTTTTTT
CDR3: CASSSIPGGERMQSGELFF
V: TRBV5-5
D: TRBD2
size: -
J: TRBJ2-2

DNA: TGCAGCGTTGAAAGGGACAAGGGCAATCAGGCCCAGCATTTT
CDR3: CSVERDKGNQAQHF
V: TRBV29-1
D: -
size: -
J: TRBJ1-5

DNA: TGCAGCGTTGAAGATTTTGGGGTGTACAATGAGCAGTTCTTC
CDR3: CSVEDFGVYNEQFF
V: TRBV29-1
D: -
size: medium-sized
J: TRBJ2-1

DNA: TGTGCCAGCAGTTACTTCGAGTGGGGACAGAATAGCAACCAGCCTCAGCATTTT
CDR3: CASSYFEWGQNSNQPQHF
V: TRBV6-6
D: TRBD1
size: -
J: TRBJ1-5

DNA: TGCGTCAGCAGCCAGGACCATAGCGGGGGAGACCAAGATACCCAGTACTTC
CDR3: CVSSQDHSGGDQDTQYF
V: TRBV4-1
D: TRBD2
size: -
J: TRBJ2-5

DNA: TGTGCCAGCAACCCGACGGCCGGAGGACAATTTGAAGAGACCCAGTACTTC
CDR3: CASNPTAGGQFEETQYF
V: TRBV4-2
D: -
size: -
J: TRBJ2-5

DNA: TGCGCCAGGATTACTAGCGGTAACAATGAGCAGTTCTTC
CDR3: CARITSGNNEQFF
V: TRBV5-1
D: TRBD2
size: -
J: TRBJ2-1

DNA: TGTGCCAGCTCTCCCTCACTCGTTGAAGGGGACGAGCAGTACTTC
CDR3: CASSPSLVEGDEQYF
V: TRBV18
D: -
size: few
J: TRBJ2-7